This T cell receptor beta chain was obtained from a study of OX40 agonist ivuxolimab in advanced cancers. The CDR3 spans 16 residues. CDR1 and CDR2 (germline): SGHTA, FQGNSA. Trimming stripped 3 bases from V and 7 bases from J, with 18 bases between. The method was immunoSEQ multiplex PCR; TCRdb's version includes in-frame clones alone and lacks a portion of them. The data contain approximately 45,000 clones, approximately 91% of them singletons. This clone was observed a single time. The sequence derives from an adult with an advanced solid tumor such as melanoma, head and neck, liver or kidney cancer. The chain carries TRBV7-2 and TRBJ1-4; D uncertain. Specimen: CD4+ or CD8+ T cells sorted from blood, collected in a trial of the OX40 agonist ivuxolimab. The CDR3 loop reads CASSFILGGRGEKLFF. The CDR3, as DNA: TGTGCCAGCAGCTTCATTCTAGGAGGCCGTGGTGAAAAACTGTTTTTT.